The 2 T cell receptor beta chains given below trace back to one sample, sequenced in a study of cytomegalovirus exposure and HLA in healthy donors. A multiplex PCR was run with 60 Vbeta primers and 13 Jbeta primers. Some clones are missing from TCRdb's copy, which holds only in-frame ones; the method was immunoSEQ multiplex PCR. Its table records approximately 58,000 clones. The sequencing sample was made of PBMCs. The receptors stem from a woman aged 45-65 years in good health and CMV-seropositive.

This chain joins TRBV18 and TRBJ1-6; D unresolved. This CDR3 has 16 residues. The V and J ends lost 1 base and 2 bases respectively, with 9 bases between them. Germline V lookup: CDR1 KGHSH, CDR2 LQKENI. This CDR3 reads CASSPRGQTYNSPLHF. The CDR3 DNA reads TGTGCCAGCTCACCACGAGGGCAGACCTATAATTCACCCCTCCACTTT.

V is TRBV28 and J is TRBJ2-7; D is undetermined. CDR3 length: 12 amino acids. V lost 5 bases to trimming and J lost 2 bases, with 7 bases between them. Germline-derived CDR1 and CDR2 are MDHEN and SYDVKM. CDR3: CASSLDAYEQYF. The CDR3 nucleotides are TGTGCCAGCAGTCTAGACGCCTACGAGCAGTACTTC. The whole variable domain, remainder taken from reference TRBV28 and TRBJ2-7, is DVKVTQSSRYLVKRTGEKVFLECVQDMDHENMFWYRQDPGLGLRLIYFSYDVKMKEKGDIPEGYSVSREKKERFSLILESASTNQTSMYLCASSLDAYEQYFGPGTRLTVT.